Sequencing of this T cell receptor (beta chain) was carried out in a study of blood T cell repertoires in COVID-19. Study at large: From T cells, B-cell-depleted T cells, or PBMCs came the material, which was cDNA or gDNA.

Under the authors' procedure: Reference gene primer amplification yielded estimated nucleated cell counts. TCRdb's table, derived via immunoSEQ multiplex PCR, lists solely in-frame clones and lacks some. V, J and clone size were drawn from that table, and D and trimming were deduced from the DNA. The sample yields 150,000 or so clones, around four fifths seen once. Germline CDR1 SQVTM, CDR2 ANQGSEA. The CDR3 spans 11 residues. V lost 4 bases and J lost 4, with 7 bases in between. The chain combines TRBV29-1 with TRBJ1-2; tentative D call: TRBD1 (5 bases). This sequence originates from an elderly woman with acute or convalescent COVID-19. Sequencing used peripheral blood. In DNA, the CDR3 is TGCAGCGTTGCAGGGCGCTATGGCTACACCTTC. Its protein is CSVAGRYGYTF.